This T cell receptor beta chain was sequenced for a study of cytomegalovirus exposure and HLA in healthy donors. The overall study: Researchers previously reported finding fewer than 120 million unique TCR beta sequences from approximately 190 million T cells. About 85 million unique TCR sequences came from HLA-typed donors in an early release. Study findings and constraints: What a later analysis showed was that several of the most significant clusters appeared linked to common viral pathogens. Association with HLA alleles at 0.05 false discovery rate was found for 15,000 to 20,000 TCR beta sequences in a later analysis.

About this clone: Antigen specificity is unknown.

The CDR3 is made up of 13 amino acids. Looked up from germline, CDR1 is SQVTM and CDR2 is ANQGSEA. V was cut by 6 bases and J by 7 bases, with 15 bases left in between. Researchers ran the PCR with 60 Vbeta and 13 Jbeta primers. Measured with immunoSEQ multiplex PCR; TCRdb has only the in-frame clones, and not every one. The sample yields about 59,000 clones, 70% to 75% seen once. The receptor comes from a man under 40 in good health and CMV-seropositive. The specimen was PBMCs. The genes are TRBV29-1 and TRBJ1-4; D may be TRBD1 (5 bases). CDR3 loop: CSVAGPGGEKLFF. The CDR3 nucleotides read TGCAGCGTCGCAGGGCCGGGAGGTGAAAAACTGTTTTTT.